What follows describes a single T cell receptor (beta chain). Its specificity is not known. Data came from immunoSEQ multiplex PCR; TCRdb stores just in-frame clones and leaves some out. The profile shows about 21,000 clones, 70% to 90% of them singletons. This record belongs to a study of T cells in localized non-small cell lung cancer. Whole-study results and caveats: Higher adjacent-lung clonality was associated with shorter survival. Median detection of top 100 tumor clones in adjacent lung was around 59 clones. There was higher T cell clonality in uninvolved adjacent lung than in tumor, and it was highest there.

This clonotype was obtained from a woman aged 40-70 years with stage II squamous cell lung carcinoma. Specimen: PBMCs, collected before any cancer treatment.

CDR3 residues: CASSQDPGDTQYF. DNA of the CDR3: TGTGCCAGCAGCCAAGATCCGGGGGATACGCAGTATTTT. The chain combines TRBV4-2 with TRBJ2-3; TRBD2 might be the D (5 bases). V gave up 0 bases and J gave up 6 bases, with 7 bases separating them. This CDR3 has 13 amino acids. Germline V lookup: CDR1 LGHNA, CDR2 YNFKEQ.